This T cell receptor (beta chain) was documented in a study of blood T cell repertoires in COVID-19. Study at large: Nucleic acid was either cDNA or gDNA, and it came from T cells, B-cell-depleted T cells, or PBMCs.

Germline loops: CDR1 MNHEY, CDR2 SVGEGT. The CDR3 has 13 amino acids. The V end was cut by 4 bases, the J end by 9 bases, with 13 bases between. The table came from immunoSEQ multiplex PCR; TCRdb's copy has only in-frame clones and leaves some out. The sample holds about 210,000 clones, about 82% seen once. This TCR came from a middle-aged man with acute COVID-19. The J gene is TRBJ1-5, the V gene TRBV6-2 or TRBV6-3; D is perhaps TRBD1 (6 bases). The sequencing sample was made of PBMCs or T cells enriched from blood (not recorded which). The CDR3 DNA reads TGTGCCAGCAGTTCCCGGACAGTTCGGCCCCAGCATTTT. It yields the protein CASSSRTVRPQHF.